A single TCR beta chain is shown here with its context. The sample originates from a study of blood T cell repertoires in COVID-19. Study background: PBMCs, B-cell-depleted T cells, or T cells provided the cDNA or gDNA that made up the material.

In the original analysis: Estimated nucleated cell counts came from reference gene primer amplification. Data came from immunoSEQ multiplex PCR; TCRdb stores just in-frame clones and leaves some out. V, J and clone size are those of that table, while D and trimming were read from the DNA. The sample has fewer than 500,000 clones, roughly 90% seen once; the top ten hold over 0.9%. Individuals aged 18 to 89 years were recruited from fewer than 30 US areas. The clonotype comes from a woman younger than 45 with acute COVID-19. The source material was PBMCs or T cells enriched from blood (not recorded which).

CDR3 sequence: CASSLAAGGDYGYTF. The CDR3 DNA sequence: TGTGCCAGCAGCTTAGCGGCAGGGGGAGACTATGGCTACACCTTC. The genes are TRBV7-2 and TRBJ1-2, with 7 bases matching TRBD1. Germline V gives CDR1 SGHTA, CDR2 FQGNSA. V lost 0 bases to trimming and J lost 3 bases; unmatched junction nucleotides: 4. This CDR3 comprises 15 residues.